A single sample gave rise to the 19 T cell receptor beta chains below, sequenced in a study of PD-1 blockade in classical Hodgkin lymphoma. The method was immunoSEQ multiplex PCR; TCRdb's version includes in-frame clones alone and lacks a portion of them. The data show around 57,000 clones, around nine tenths seen once. Time point specified: cycle 4 day 1 (C4D1), after less than seven weeks of nivolumab. Each patient's relapse followed autologous stem cell transplantation, and brentuximab vedotin exposure varied. The sequencing used peripheral blood mononuclear cells (PBMCs), collected before the fourth cycle of nivolumab. Receptor source: a human donor with classical Hodgkin lymphoma.

This sequence joins TRBV5-4 and TRBJ1-2; weak D call: TRBD1 (5 bases). There are 13 residues in the CDR3. The ends were cut back, 2 bases at V and 11 bases at J, with 16 bases in the middle. Per germline, CDR1 SGHNT and CDR2 YYREEE (reference sequence). CDR3 DNA: TGTGCCAGCAGCTTATGGGGAGGGGCCGGGTACACCTTC. As protein: CASSLWGGAGYTF.

This clone was observed a single time. V is TRBV2 and J is TRBJ2-5; D call uncertain. V lost 4 bases and J 3 bases, leaving 3 bases between the germline ends. The CDR3 runs 11 residues. The V gene's germline CDR1 is SNHLY and CDR2 FYNNEI. The CDR3 loop reads CASSGEETQYF. The CDR3 coding sequence is TGTGCCAGCAGTGGGGAAGAGACCCAGTACTTC. Combining the CDR3 with reference TRBV2 and TRBJ2-5 gives the whole variable domain EPEVTQTPSHQVTQMGQEVILRCVPISNHLYFYWYRQILGQKVEFLVSFYNNEISEKSEIFDDQFSVERPDGSNFTLKIRSTKLEDSAMYFCASSGEETQYFGPGTRLLVL.

This clone was seen just once. The chain carries TRBV28 and TRBJ1-2; TRBD1 matches at 12 bases. CDR1 and CDR2 (germline): MDHEN, SYDVKM. The ends lost 5 bases at V and 7 bases at J; junction bases unmatched: 14. The CDR3 contains 17 residues. The DNA of the CDR3 is TGTGCCAGCAGTGAGCCCGGGACAGGGGGCTTGGTAGGTGGCTACACCTTC. It codes for CASSEPGTGGLVGGYTF.

The rearrangement uses TRBV19 and TRBJ1-5, with D possibly TRBD1 on 6 matching bases. The germline gives CDR1 LNHDA, CDR2 SQIVND (reference sequence). Trimming cost V 6 bases and J 5 bases, with 14 bases left between them. This CDR3 contains 14 residues. As DNA, the CDR3 is TGTGCCAGTAGACCCCAAGGGGGGGATCAGCCCCAGCATTTT. Translated: CASRPQGGDQPQHF.

The chain couples TRBV28 to TRBJ2-2; TRBD2 aligns across 10 bases. From germline, CDR1 is MDHEN and CDR2 SYDVKM. The CDR3 contains 16 residues. J lost 3 bases, V lost 8 bases, and 9 bases had no gene match. As DNA, the CDR3 is TGTGCCAGCCGCAGTTTGACTAGCGGGTACACCGGGGAGCTGTTTTTT. Its translation: CASRSLTSGYTGELFF.

The chain recombines TRBV5-6 with TRBJ2-1; the match to TRBD1 covers 7 bases. Trimming at V came to 5 bases and at J to 5 bases, leaving 4 bases not matched to a gene. This CDR3 region has 13 residues. CDR1 SGHDT and CDR2 YYEEEE come from the germline V gene. The CDR3 here is CASRHDRDNEQFF. The CDR3 DNA is TGTGCCAGCAGACACGACAGGGACAATGAGCAGTTCTTC.

The gene calls are TRBV7-8 and TRBJ1-1; D gene uncertain. Trimming left V 6 bases short and J 4 bases short, with 3 bases between. This CDR3 spans 10 amino acids. Germline V CDR1 and CDR2: SGHVS, FQNEAQ. Here the CDR3 reads CASRGTEAFF. CDR3 in DNA: TGTGCCAGCAGGGGCACTGAAGCTTTCTTT.

The chain employs TRBV7-3 and TRBJ1-1; tentative D call: TRBD1 (6 bases). Germline CDR1 is SGHTA and CDR2 is FQGTGA. The V gene lost 2 bases and the J gene lost 2 bases, with 21 bases spanning the gap. This CDR3 region has 18 residues. DNA of the CDR3: TGTGCCAGCAGCTTACGACGGGGGGCCCTAGGGGTTAACACTGAAGCTTTCTTT. Its protein is CASSLRRGALGVNTEAFF.

This chain links TRBV6-1 with TRBJ1-2, with D unclear. The germline V gene encodes CDR1 MNHNS and CDR2 SASEGT. The CDR3 covers 15 residues. The V end lost 0 bases, the J end lost 4 bases, and 12 bases lay between the germline ends. CDR3 region: CASSEADGYGYGYTF. In DNA, the CDR3 is TGTGCCAGCAGTGAAGCGGACGGGTATGGCTATGGCTACACCTTC.

V and J are TRBV2 and TRBJ1-2, with D maybe TRBD1 (6 bases). Trimming took off 4 bases at V and 4 bases at J, with 13 bases between the two ends. Germline assignment: CDR1 SNHLY and CDR2 FYNNEI. This CDR3 is 14 amino acids long. The CDR3 is CASSGGQLGYGYTF. CDR3 in DNA: TGTGCCAGCAGTGGCGGACAGTTGGGCTATGGCTACACCTTC.

This rearrangement joins TRBV19 to TRBJ2-1; 11 nucleotides line up with TRBD2. The CDR3 has 16 residues. In germline, CDR1 is LNHDA, CDR2 SQIVND (reference sequence). V lost 3 bases and J lost 3; bases outside the gene matches: 4. Here the CDR3 DNA reads TGTGCCAGTAGTATTAGGGGGACTAGCGGCTACAATGAGCAGTTCTTC. As protein: CASSIRGTSGYNEQFF.

This chain joins TRBV5-1 and TRBJ1-1; 8 nucleotides agree with TRBD1. Germline values: CDR1 SGHRS, CDR2 YFSETQ. With V trimmed by 3 bases and J by 1 base, 2 bases remained unmatched. The CDR3 covers 14 residues. Here the CDR3 reads CASSWDRPNTEAFF. The CDR3 DNA reads as TGCGCCAGCAGCTGGGACAGGCCGAACACTGAAGCTTTCTTT. Filled out from reference TRBV5-1 and TRBJ1-1, the complete variable domain reads KAGVTQTPRYLIKTRGQQVTLSCSPISGHRSVSWYQQTPGQGLQFLFEYFSETQRNKGNFPGRFSGRQFSNSRSEMNVSTLELGDSALYLCASSWDRPNTEAFFGQGTRLTVV.

This clone was detected once. The chain is built from TRBV9 and TRBJ2-2, with TRBD2 matching over 11 bases. The length of the CDR3 is 17 residues. J was trimmed by 3 bases and V by 0 bases; bases with no gene match: 4. The V gene's germline CDR1 is SGDLS and CDR2 YYNGEE. The CDR3 region is CASSVETSGGDTGELFF. CDR3 coding DNA: TGTGCCAGCAGCGTAGAAACTAGCGGGGGAGACACCGGGGAGCTGTTTTTT.

This chain links TRBV5-6 with TRBJ1-4; a weak D match, TRBD1 (6 bases). The germline gives CDR1 SGHDT, CDR2 YYEEEE. This CDR3 contains 16 residues. Deletions cut 3 bases from V and 0 bases from J, with 12 bases between. CDR3 sequence reads: CASSWPGASTNEKLFF. In DNA form, the CDR3 reads TGTGCCAGCAGCTGGCCAGGGGCCTCAACTAATGAAAAACTGTTTTTT.

The genes are TRBV4-1 and TRBJ2-5; D gene ambiguous. Trimming shortened V by 1 base and J by 2 bases, and 5 bases separated the two germline ends. From germline, CDR1 is MGHRA and CDR2 YSYEKL. This CDR3 spans 13 amino acids. CDR3 sequence reads: CASSQGGQETQYF. The CDR3 region has the DNA TGCGCCAGCAGCCAAGGGGGACAAGAGACCCAGTACTTC.

CDR3 residues: CASSARPGQGTYNEQFF. The CDR3 DNA sequence: TGCGCCAGCAGCGCACGACCGGGACAGGGGACATACAATGAGCAGTTCTTC. This rearrangement joins TRBV5-1 to TRBJ2-1; 10 bases are a match to TRBD1. CDR1 SGHRS and CDR2 YFSETQ come from the germline V gene. This CDR3 comprises 17 residues. V lost 4 bases, J lost 4 bases, and 11 bases stayed unmatched.

J is TRBJ2-1 and V is TRBV6-5; D is unclear. The germline V gene encodes CDR1 MNHEY and CDR2 SVGAGI. This CDR3 has 10 residues. V was cut by 9 bases and J by 4 bases, with 4 bases left in between. The CDR3 bases are TGTGCCAGTGGTTACAATGAGCAGTTCTTC. It translates to CASGYNEQFF.

The rearrangement uses TRBV15 and TRBJ2-7, with D uncertain. This CDR3 region has 11 residues. Germline CDR1 reads LNHNV; CDR2 reads YYDKDF (reference sequence). Trimming cost V 5 bases and J 5 bases, with 7 bases left between them. The CDR3 here is CATSLSNEQYF. The CDR3 DNA follows: TGTGCCACCAGCCTTAGTAACGAGCAGTACTTC. Based on the CDR3 plus reference TRBV15 and TRBJ2-7, the full variable domain is DAMVIQNPRYQVTQFGKPVTLSCSQTLNHNVMYWYQQKSSQAPKLLFHYYDKDFNNEADTPDNFQSRRPNTSFCFLDIRSPGLGDTAMYLCATSLSNEQYFGPGTRLTVT.

This clone has just a few counts. This chain connects TRBV6-6 to TRBJ1-2, with TRBD1 identical over 7 bases. CDR3 length: 12 residues. Germline V gives CDR1 MNHNY, CDR2 SVGAGI (reference sequence). After removal of 7 bases from V and 3 bases from J, the junction contained 2 bases not matched to a gene. The CDR3 loop is CASKQGDYGYTF. In DNA form, the CDR3 reads TGTGCCAGCAAGCAGGGGGACTATGGCTACACCTTC.